This T cell receptor (beta chain) was sequenced for a study of blood T cell repertoires in COVID-19. Method: immunoSEQ multiplex PCR; TCRdb's copy keeps in-frame clones and lacks some. The sample lists about 120,000 clones, just under 80% occurring once. Per the germline V gene, CDR1 is GTSNPN and CDR2 is SVGIG (reference sequence). The CDR3 contains 14 residues. Trimming took off 6 bases at V and 0 bases at J, with 15 bases between the two ends. The chain is built from TRBV30 and TRBJ2-7; weak D call: TRBD1 (6 bases). What was sequenced was peripheral blood. This receptor was taken from a man between 60 and 70 years old with active or convalescent COVID-19. The CDR3 loop is CACRRRDTSYEQYF. DNA of the CDR3: TGTGCCTGCCGACGCCGGGACACCTCCTACGAGCAGTACTTC.